The TCR beta chain described here comes from a study of Ad26.COV2.S vaccination and SARS-CoV-2 variants (dated by TCRdb to the early 2020s). Broadly, across the study: Donors in the vaccine arm were drawn from COV1001, a phase I-IIa trial of Ad26.COV2.S in healthy adults that was multicentre, randomized, double-blind and placebo-controlled. Trial participants were randomized into five groups of five: low-dose or high-dose Ad26.COV2.S given once or twice, or placebo on both occasions. Investigators did not know the trial group allocation while performing experiments and assessing outcomes. TCRbeta repertoire sequencing served as the tool for gauging how specific and how broad the SARS-CoV-2-reactive T cell receptors were following Ad26.COV2.S vaccination. Ad26.COV2.S was administered intramuscularly at a dose of 5x10^10 or 1x10^11 viral particles, either as one shot or as two shots given 56 days apart. The TCR-sequenced set comprised approximately 32 samples: some 20 Ad26.COV2.S vaccine recipients, 5 placebo recipients and 8 SARS-CoV-2 convalescent individuals. Here is what the overall study found, with its caveats: After vaccination, spike-specific CD8+ and CD4+ T cell responses were reported to show substantial breadth. Spike-specific TCR breadth was higher in Ad26.COV2.S recipients than in placebo recipients (P = 0.0014). The study was not powered to compare responses between vaccine doses or regimens. Vaccine and placebo recipients had comparable non-spike TCR breadth, which fits with the vaccine containing only spike. The authors noted that total T cell responses may have been underestimated by the TCR breadth and depth analyses.

According to the germline V gene (reference sequence), CDR1 reads LNHDA and CDR2 reads SQIVND. V was cut back by 3 bases and J by 0 bases, leaving a gap of 16 bases between them. From its cysteine to its phenylalanine, the CDR3 spans 17 amino acids. Of the read, only the CDR3 DNA is kept; its 51 bases are in frame from base 1. This clone has a single count. It has no known antigen specificity. Nothing much larger sits one base from this clone, and base qualities are not available. Interpreted using the paper, the treatment or condition label stands for: around 19 received Ad26.COV2.S at low or high dose, single or two shots; five or six received placebo; per-sample allocation not given. For vaccine and placebo recipients, repertoires were sequenced using samples collected on day 63 after the first injection. In Cohort 1b, some 25 adults aged 18-55 years were enrolled at a single site in Boston, USA, between 29 July and 7 August 2020. Ad26.COV2.S was a replication-incompetent adenovirus type 26 vector that expressed a prefusion-stabilized SARS-CoV-2 spike protein derived from the original Wuhan strain.

TCRbeta CDR3 regions were sequenced with the immunoSEQ Assay. After extraction, genomic DNA underwent amplification by bias-controlled multiplex PCR, followed by high-throughput sequencing. Under the source paper's analysis protocol: To quantify the absolute abundance of every unique TCRbeta CDR3 region, sequences were collapsed and filtered. T cell fraction was estimated by normalizing TCRbeta template counts to usable DNA, with usable DNA measured through amplification of reference genes found in all nucleated cells. Repertoire TCRs were annotated as SARS-CoV-2-specific when V gene, CDR3 amino acid sequence and J gene were exactly matched to a known reactive TCR set. The reference SARS-CoV-2 TCR set was obtained from MIRA and was filtered for enrichment in COVID-19-positive ImmuneCODE repertoires, whereby public or cross-reactive TCRs were removed. Using the MIRA antigens, annotated TCRs were further analysed by specific ORF or by position within an ORF. Breadth was defined as annotated unique rearrangements over total unique productive rearrangements; depth was the summed frequency of those rearrangements. Group comparisons of TCR breadth used two-sided Wilcoxon rank-sum tests. TCRdb re-hosts the immuneACCESS table, in-frame sequences only. Its copies lack some clones; in the studies checked, an unresolved V gene accounts for under half of them, and the cause for the rest is not known. V and J calls and clone size follow that table, whereas D and trimming were derived from the DNA. This sample has about 400,000 clones in its table, and roughly 90% of those were observed once. Jointly, the top ten make up around 1.9% of the sample.

This TCR was sampled from a person aged 18-60 years who received the Ad26.COV2.S COVID-19 vaccine or a placebo. This specimen was peripheral blood, taken in a trial of Ad26.COV2.S vaccine versus placebo. The chain links TRBV19 with TRBJ2-3, with TRBD2 perhaps the D gene, on 6 matching bases. The sequenced DNA is TGTGCCAGTAGTATCTCAGGGAGGTCTTCTAGCACAGATACGCAGTATTTT. This yields the protein CASSISGRSSSTDTQYF.